This TCR beta chain is drawn from a study of CXCR3-negative and CXCR3-positive naive CD8 T cells. Preparation of TRB cDNA libraries relied on 5' RACE carrying UMI labels. TCRdb reprocessed the 5' RACE reads and stores each CDR3 protein as one record, lacking DNA. The sample table includes around 40,000 distinct CDR3 sequences. Germline assignment: CDR1 SGHRS and CDR2 YFSETQ. The CDR3 totals 16 residues. The sequencing input was naive CXCR3- CD8+ T cells from blood. Documented subset: CD45RO-CCR7+CD27+CD95- naive CD8+ T cells lacking CXCR3 (TNR3-). This clonotype was obtained from a human donor in good health. Some clones in this sample may be carry-over from other donors' samples. The V and J genes are TRBV5-1 and TRBJ2-5; TCRdb names TRBD1, which stays unverified in the absence of DNA. CDR3 sequence: CASSFPTGGTQETQYF.